The clone carrying this T cell receptor beta chain was observed at least ten times. The sample is drawn from a study of T-cell reconstitution after alpha-beta-depleted transplantation in children. The TCRbeta library was prepared with unique molecular identifiers. One entry per CDR3 protein results from TCRdb running MiXCR on the PCR reads. Of around 680,000 distinct CDR3 sequences detected, 16% appear once; the ten largest clones hold approximately 1%. The V gene lost 0 bases and the J gene lost 3 bases, with 7 bases spanning the gap. CDR3 length: 14 residues. In germline, CDR1 is SGHDT, CDR2 YYEEEE.

Source: PBMCs from the stem cell graft donor, taken from the stem cell graft. The chain couples TRBV5-6 to TRBJ1-5, with no clear D. This receptor was obtained from a human donor who donated a stem cell graft to a child with acute myeloid leukemia. DNA of the CDR3: TGTGCCAGCAGCTTGGCAGGTTTCAATCAGCCCCAGCATTTT. It yields the protein CASSLAGFNQPQHF.